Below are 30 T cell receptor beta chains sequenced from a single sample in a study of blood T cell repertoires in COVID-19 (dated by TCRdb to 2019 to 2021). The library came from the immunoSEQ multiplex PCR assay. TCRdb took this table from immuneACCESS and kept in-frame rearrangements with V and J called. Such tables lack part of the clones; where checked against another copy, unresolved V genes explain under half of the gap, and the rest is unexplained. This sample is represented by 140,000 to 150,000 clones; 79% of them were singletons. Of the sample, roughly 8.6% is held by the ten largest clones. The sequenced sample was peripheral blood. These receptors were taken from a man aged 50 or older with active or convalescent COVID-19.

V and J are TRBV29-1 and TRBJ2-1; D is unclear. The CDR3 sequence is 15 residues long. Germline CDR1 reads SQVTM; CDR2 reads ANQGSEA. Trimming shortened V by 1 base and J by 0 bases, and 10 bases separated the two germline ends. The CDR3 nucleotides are TGCAGCGTTGAAGGCGGTGCCTTCTCCTACAATGAGCAGTTCTTC. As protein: CSVEGGAFSYNEQFF.

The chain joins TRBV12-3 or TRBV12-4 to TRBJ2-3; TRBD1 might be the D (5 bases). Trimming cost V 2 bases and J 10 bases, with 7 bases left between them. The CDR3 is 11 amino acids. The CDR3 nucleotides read TGTGCCAGCAGTTTAAGGGGATCGCAGTATTTT. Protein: CASSLRGSQYF.

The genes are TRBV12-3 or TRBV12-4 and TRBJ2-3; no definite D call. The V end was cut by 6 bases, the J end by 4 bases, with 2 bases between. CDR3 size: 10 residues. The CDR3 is CASSADTQYF. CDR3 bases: TGTGCCAGCAGCGCAGATACGCAGTATTTT.

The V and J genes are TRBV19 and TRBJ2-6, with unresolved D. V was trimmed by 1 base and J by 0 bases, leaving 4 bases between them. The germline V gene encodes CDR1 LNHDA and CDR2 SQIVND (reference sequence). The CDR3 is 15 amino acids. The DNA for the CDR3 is TGTGCCAGTAGTATAGGCGTCTCTGGGGCCAACGTCCTGACTTTC. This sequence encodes CASSIGVSGANVLTF.

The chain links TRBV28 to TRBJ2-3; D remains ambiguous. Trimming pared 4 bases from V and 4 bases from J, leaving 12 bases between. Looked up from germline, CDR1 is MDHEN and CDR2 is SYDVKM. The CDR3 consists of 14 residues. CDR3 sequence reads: CASSSSAVADTQYF. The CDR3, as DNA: TGTGCCAGCAGTTCCTCCGCGGTAGCAGATACGCAGTATTTT.

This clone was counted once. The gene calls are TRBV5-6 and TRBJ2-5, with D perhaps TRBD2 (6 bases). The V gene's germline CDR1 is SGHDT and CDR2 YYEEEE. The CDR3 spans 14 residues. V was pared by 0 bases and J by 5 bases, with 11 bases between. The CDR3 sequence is CASSLVGRRETQYF. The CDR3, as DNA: TGTGCCAGCAGCTTGGTCGGGAGAAGGGAGACCCAGTACTTC.

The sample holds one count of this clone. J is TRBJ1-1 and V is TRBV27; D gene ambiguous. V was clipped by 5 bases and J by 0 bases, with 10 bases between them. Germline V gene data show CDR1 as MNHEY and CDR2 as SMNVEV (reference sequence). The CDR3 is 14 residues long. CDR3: CASSPHRVNTEAFF. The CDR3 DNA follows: TGTGCCAGCAGTCCTCACCGAGTGAACACTGAAGCTTTCTTT.

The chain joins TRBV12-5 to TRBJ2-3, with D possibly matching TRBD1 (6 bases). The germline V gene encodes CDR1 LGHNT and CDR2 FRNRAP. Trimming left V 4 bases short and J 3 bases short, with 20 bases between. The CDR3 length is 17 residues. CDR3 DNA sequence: TGTGCTAGTGGTTACTGGGCCGGGACACCGTCAACAGATACGCAGTATTTT. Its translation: CASGYWAGTPSTDTQYF.

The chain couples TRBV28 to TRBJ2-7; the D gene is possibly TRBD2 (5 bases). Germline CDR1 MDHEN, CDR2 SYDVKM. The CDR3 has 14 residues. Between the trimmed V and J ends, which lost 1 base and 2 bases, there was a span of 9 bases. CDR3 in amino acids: CASSLFGGAYEQYF. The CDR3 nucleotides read TGTGCCAGCAGTTTATTCGGAGGAGCCTACGAGCAGTACTTC.

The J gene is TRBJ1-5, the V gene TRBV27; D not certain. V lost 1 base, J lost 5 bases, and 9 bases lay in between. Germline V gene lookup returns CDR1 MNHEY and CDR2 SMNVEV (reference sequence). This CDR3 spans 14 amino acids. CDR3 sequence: CASSLWGDDQPQHF. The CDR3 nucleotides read TGTGCCAGCAGTTTATGGGGAGATGATCAGCCCCAGCATTTT.

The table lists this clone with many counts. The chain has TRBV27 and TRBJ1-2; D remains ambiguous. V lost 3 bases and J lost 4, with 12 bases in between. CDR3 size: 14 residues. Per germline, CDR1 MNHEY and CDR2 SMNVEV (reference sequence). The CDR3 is CASSFLGGGYGYTF. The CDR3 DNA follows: TGTGCCAGCAGTTTTTTAGGAGGAGGCTATGGCTACACCTTC.

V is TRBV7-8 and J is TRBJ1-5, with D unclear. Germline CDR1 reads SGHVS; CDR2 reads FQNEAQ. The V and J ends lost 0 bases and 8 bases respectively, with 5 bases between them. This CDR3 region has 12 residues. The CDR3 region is CASSLAYEPQHF. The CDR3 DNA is TGTGCCAGCAGCTTAGCATATGAGCCCCAGCATTTT.

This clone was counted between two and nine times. The CDR3 region has the DNA TGCGCCAGCAGCGGACTAGCGTCACTCCAAGAGACCCAGTACTTC. This sequence encodes CASSGLASLQETQYF. The rearrangement links TRBV5-1 to TRBJ2-5; 9 bases map to TRBD2. With V trimmed by 4 bases and J by 1 base, 5 bases remained unmatched. The CDR3 contains 15 residues. Germline V gene sequence: CDR1 SGHRS, CDR2 YFSETQ.

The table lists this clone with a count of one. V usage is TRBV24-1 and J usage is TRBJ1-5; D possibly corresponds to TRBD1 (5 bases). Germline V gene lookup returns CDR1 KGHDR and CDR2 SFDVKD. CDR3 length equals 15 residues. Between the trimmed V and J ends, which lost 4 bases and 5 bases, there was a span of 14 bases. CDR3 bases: TGTGCCACCAGTGAGGACATGGGCTGGGATCAGCCCCAGCATTTT. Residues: CATSEDMGWDQPQHF.

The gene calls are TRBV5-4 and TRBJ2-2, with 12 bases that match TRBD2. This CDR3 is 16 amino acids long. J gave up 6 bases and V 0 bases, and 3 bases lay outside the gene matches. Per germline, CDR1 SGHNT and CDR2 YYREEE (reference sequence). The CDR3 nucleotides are TGTGCCAGCAGCTTGGGACTAGCGGGAGAAGCCGGGGAGCTGTTTTTT. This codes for CASSLGLAGEAGELFF.

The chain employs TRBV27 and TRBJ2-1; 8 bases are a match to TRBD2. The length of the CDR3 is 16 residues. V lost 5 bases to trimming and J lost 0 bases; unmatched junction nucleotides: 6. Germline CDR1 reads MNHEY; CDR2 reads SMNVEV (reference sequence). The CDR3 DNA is TGTGCCAGCAGTGTAATAGCGGGGATCTCCTACAATGAGCAGTTCTTC. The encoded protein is CASSVIAGISYNEQFF.

For the CDR3, the DNA is TGTGCCAGCAGGCAAGCAGGGGGTGGTCCCTACGAGCAGTACTTC. This sequence encodes CASRQAGGGPYEQYF. The chain recombines TRBV27 with TRBJ2-7; 7 nucleotides line up with TRBD1. V lost 6 bases, J lost 2 bases, and 10 bases stayed unmatched. The CDR3 spans 15 residues. Germline assignment: CDR1 MNHEY and CDR2 SMNVEV (reference sequence).

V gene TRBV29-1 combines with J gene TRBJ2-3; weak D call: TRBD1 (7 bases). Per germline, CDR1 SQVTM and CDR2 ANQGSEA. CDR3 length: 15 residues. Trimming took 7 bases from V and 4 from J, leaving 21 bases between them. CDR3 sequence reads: CSAPRQGGGPDTQYF. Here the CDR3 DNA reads TGCAGCGCCCCCAGACAGGGAGGAGGGCCAGATACGCAGTATTTT.

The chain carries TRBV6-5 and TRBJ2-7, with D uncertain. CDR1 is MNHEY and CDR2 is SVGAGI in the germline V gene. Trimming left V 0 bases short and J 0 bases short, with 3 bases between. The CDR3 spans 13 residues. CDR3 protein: CASSYSYSYEQYF. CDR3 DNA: TGTGCCAGCAGTTACTCCTACTCCTACGAGCAGTACTTC.

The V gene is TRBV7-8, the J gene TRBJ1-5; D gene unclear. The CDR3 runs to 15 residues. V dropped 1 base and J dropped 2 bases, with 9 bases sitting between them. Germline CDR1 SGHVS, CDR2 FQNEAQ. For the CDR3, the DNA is TGTGCCAGCAGCTTAGGAGGGCCTGGCAATCAGCCCCAGCATTTT. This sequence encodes CASSLGGPGNQPQHF.

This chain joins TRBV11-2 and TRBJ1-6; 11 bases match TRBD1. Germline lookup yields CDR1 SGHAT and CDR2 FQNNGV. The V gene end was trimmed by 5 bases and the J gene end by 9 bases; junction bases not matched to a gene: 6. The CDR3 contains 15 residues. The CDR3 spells CASSKMGQGGSPLHF. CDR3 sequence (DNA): TGTGCCAGCAGCAAAATGGGACAGGGGGGTTCACCCCTCCACTTT. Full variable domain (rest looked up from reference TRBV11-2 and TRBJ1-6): EAGVAQSPRYKIIEKRQSVAFWCNPISGHATLYWYQQILGQGPKLLIQFQNNGVVDDSQLPKDRFSAERLKGVDSTLKIQPAKLEDSAVYLCASSKMGQGGSPLHFGNGTRLTVT.

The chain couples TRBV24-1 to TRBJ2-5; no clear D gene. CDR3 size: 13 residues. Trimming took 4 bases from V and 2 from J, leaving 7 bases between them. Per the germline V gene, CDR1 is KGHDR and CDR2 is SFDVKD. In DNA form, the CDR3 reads TGTGCCACCAGTGACCCCAATCAAGAGACCCAGTACTTC. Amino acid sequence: CATSDPNQETQYF.

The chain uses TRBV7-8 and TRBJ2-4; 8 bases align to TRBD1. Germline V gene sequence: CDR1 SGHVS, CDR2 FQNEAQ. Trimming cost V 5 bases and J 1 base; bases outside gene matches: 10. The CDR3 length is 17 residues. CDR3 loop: CASSPRGQGAAKNIQYF. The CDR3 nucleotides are TGTGCCAGCAGCCCAAGGGGCCAGGGGGCGGCCAAAAACATTCAGTACTTC.

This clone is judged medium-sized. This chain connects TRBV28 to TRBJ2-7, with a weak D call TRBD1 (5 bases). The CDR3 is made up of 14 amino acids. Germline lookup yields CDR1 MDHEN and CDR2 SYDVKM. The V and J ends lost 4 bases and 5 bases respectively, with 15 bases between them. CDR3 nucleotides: TGTGCCAGCAGTTCCCTAATGTCAGGGAACGAGCAGTACTTC. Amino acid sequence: CASSSLMSGNEQYF. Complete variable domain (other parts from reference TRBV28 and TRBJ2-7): DVKVTQSSRYLVKRTGEKVFLECVQDMDHENMFWYRQDPGLGLRLIYFSYDVKMKEKGDIPEGYSVSREKKERFSLILESASTNQTSMYLCASSSLMSGNEQYFGPGTRLTVT.

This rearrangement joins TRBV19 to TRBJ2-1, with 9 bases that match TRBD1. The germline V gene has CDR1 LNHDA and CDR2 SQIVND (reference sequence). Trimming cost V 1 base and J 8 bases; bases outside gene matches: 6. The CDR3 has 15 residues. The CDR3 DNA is TGTGCCAGTAGTATAGCGGGGACAGGGCTGTATGAGCAGTTCTTC. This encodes CASSIAGTGLYEQFF.

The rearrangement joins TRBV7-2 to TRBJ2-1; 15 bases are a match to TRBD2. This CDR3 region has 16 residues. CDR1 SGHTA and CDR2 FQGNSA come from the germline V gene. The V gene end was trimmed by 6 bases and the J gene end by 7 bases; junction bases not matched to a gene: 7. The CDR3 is CASSFGTSGRRNEQFF. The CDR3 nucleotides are TGTGCCAGCAGTTTCGGGACTAGCGGGAGGAGGAATGAGCAGTTCTTC.

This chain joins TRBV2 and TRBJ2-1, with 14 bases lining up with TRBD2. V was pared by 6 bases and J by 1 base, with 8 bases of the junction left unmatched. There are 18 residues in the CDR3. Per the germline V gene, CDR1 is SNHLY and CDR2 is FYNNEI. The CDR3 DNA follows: TGTGCCAGCAGGAGACCGGGACTAGCGGGAGAGTCCTACAATGAGCAGTTCTTC. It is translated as CASRRPGLAGESYNEQFF.

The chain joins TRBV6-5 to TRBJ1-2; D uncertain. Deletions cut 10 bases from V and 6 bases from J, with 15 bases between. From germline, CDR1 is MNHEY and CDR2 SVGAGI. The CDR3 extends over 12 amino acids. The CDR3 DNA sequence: TGTGCCACTTCTAGCGCGAGAAATGGCTACACCTTC. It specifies CATSSARNGYTF.

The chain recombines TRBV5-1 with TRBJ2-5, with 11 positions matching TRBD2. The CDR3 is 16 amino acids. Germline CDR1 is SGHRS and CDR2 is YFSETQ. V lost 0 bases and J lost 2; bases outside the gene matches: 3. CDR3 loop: CASSLVLAGGQETQYF. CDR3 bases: TGCGCCAGCAGCTTGGTGCTAGCGGGAGGACAAGAGACCCAGTACTTC.

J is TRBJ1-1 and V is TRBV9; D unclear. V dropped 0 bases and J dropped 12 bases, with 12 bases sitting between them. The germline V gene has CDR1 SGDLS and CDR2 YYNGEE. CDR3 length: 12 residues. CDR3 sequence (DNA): TGTGCCAGCAGCGTAGCTAACGGTGGGCCTTTCTTT. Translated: CASSVANGGPFF.